This TCR beta chain was sequenced for a study of T cell repertoires in cytomegalovirus infection. TCRdb re-called the reads through MiXCR, storing one row per CDR3 protein. Here the sample spans hundreds of thousands of distinct CDR3 sequences, roughly 15% being singletons. This clonotype was picked up a small number of times. The germline gives CDR1 DFQATT, CDR2 SNEGSKA (reference sequence). The CDR3 runs to 13 residues. V lost 3 bases, J lost 2 bases, and 10 bases lay in between. Sequencing used PBMCs. The rearrangement joins TRBV20-1 to TRBJ1-1; D is ambiguous. The sequence was collected from a human donor in good health (CMV status not recorded). Some clones in this sample may be carry-over from other donors' samples. The chain's CDR3 is CSASRVRNTEAFF. In DNA form, the CDR3 reads TGCAGTGCTAGTCGTGTTCGAAACACTGAAGCTTTCTTT.